These 23 T cell receptor beta chains were all obtained from the same sample, sequenced in a study of regulatory T cells in long-lasting Graves disease. The TCR beta library used iRepertoire HTBI primers with Arm-PCR amplification of CDR3. Via MiXCR, TCRdb re-called the multiplex PCR reads, giving one row per CDR3 protein. The sample includes about 500,000 distinct CDR3 sequences, around 13% seen only once; the top ten take around 10%. As for time point: newly diagnosed GD, antithyroid drugs for less than 3 months. PBMC-extracted RNA yielded the TCR library. This sample was also put to use in a study of T cells in Graves' hyperthyroidism and ophthalmopathy.

The sample was peripheral blood mononuclear cells (PBMCs), taken at new diagnosis, from a patient treated with antithyroid drugs. All receptors come from a woman aged 25 to 39 with Graves disease.

Note on this clonotype: This may be a read error, as it is one base from a much larger clone. This chain uses TRBV24-1 with TRBJ2-2; 12 nucleotides align to TRBD1. CDR3 length: 16 residues. Germline V gives CDR1 KGHDR, CDR2 SFDVKD. J lost 7 bases, V lost 5 bases, and 7 bases had no gene match. The CDR3 protein is CATSGGQGAVIGELFF. The CDR3 bases are TGTGCCACCAGTGGGGGACAGGGGGCTGTCATCGGGGAGCTGTTTTTT.

This clonotype occurred many times. This sequence joins TRBV7-2 and TRBJ2-5; D is perhaps TRBD2 (6 bases). This CDR3 is built from 15 residues. Trimming removed 7 bases from V and 5 bases from J, with 20 bases in between. Germline CDR1 SGHTA, CDR2 FQGNSA. The CDR3 region has the DNA TGTGCCAGCACCAGGGCGGGATCTAGCGTGGAGACCCAGTACTTC. Translated, it gives CASTRAGSSVETQYF.

This clonotype was recorded a few times. The junction and the germline gene differ at one end; a read error may be behind it. This chain links TRBV6-1 with TRBJ1-5; D is uncertain. The CDR3 consists of 16 residues. Germline V lookup: CDR1 MNHNS, CDR2 SASEGT. CDR3 bases: TGTGCTAGCAGCCCCGACTCACCCGGCCACAATCAGCCCCAGCATTTT. Encoded protein: CASSPDSPGHNQPQHF.

The table lists this clonotype with many counts. The genes are TRBV24-1 and TRBJ2-1, with 10 nucleotides matching TRBD2. Germline values: CDR1 KGHDR, CDR2 SFDVKD. The CDR3 runs 15 residues. The V and J ends lost 3 bases and 7 bases, in that order; junction bases with no gene match: 5. The CDR3 spells CATSDPSGSPNEQFF. The CDR3 nucleotides are TGTGCCACCAGTGATCCTAGCGGGAGTCCGAATGAGCAGTTCTTC.

This clonotype was seen repeatedly, ten times or more. The chain is built from TRBV7-2 and TRBJ1-3; D is perhaps TRBD1 (6 bases). Germline lookup yields CDR1 SGHTA and CDR2 FQGNSA. This CDR3 has 13 amino acids. Between the trimmed V and J ends, which lost 5 bases and 2 bases, there was a span of 7 bases. The CDR3: CASSPGAGNTIYF. The CDR3 bases are TGTGCCAGCAGCCCAGGGGCTGGAAACACCATATATTTT.

This clonotype appeared a few times. V and J are TRBV27 and TRBJ1-2; 7 bases map to TRBD1. This CDR3 region has 15 residues. After removal of 1 base from V and 3 bases from J, the junction contained 5 bases not matched to a gene. CDR1 is MNHEY and CDR2 is SMNVEV in the germline V gene (reference sequence). CDR3 sequence (DNA): TGTGCCAGCAGTTTATGCACAGGGGTGCACTATGGCTACACCTTC. Amino acid sequence: CASSLCTGVHYGYTF.

This clonotype has only a few counts. A single base separates this from a much larger clone, so it may be a read error. This sequence joins TRBV6-1 and TRBJ1-4, with a tentative D call TRBD1 (5 bases). Between the trimmed V and J ends, which lost 8 bases and 6 bases, there was a span of 22 bases. The CDR3 is 16 amino acids. Per germline, CDR1 MNHNS and CDR2 SASEGT. The CDR3 DNA is TGTGCCAGCGGTGGTCGACCCCCCAGACAGTATGAAAAACTGTTTTTT. Translated: CASGGRPPRQYEKLFF.

This clonotype appeared a few times. The rearrangement uses TRBV7-9 and TRBJ2-3, with 9 bases lining up with TRBD1. The junction had 4 bases not matched to a gene; V was cut back by 4 bases and J by 2 bases. The CDR3 extends over 15 amino acids. Germline V lookup: CDR1 SEHNR, CDR2 FQNEAQ (reference sequence). This CDR3 reads CASSWWTGATDTQYF. The CDR3 nucleotides read TGTGCCAGCAGCTGGTGGACAGGGGCCACAGATACGCAGTATTTT. Using reference TRBV7-9 and TRBJ2-3 for the parts outside the CDR3, the full variable domain is DTGVSQNPRHKITKRGQNVTFRCDPISEHNRLYWYRQTLGQGPEFLTYFQNEAQLEKSRLLSDRFSAERPKGSFSTLEIQRTEQGDSAMYLCASSWWTGATDTQYFGPGTRLTVL.

This clonotype has at least ten counts. The V gene is TRBV7-2, the J gene TRBJ2-7; 8 bases are shared with TRBD2. Germline values: CDR1 SGHTA, CDR2 FQGNSA. The CDR3 consists of 14 residues. V shed 6 bases and J 0 bases; nucleotides not matched to a gene: 4. The CDR3 DNA is TGTGCCAGCAGACTAGGGACTAGCTCCTACGAGCAGTACTTC. Translating it yields CASRLGTSSYEQYF. The full variable domain, with the rest looked up from reference TRBV7-2 and TRBJ2-7, is GAGVSQSPSNKVTEKGKDVELRCDPISGHTALYWYRQSLGQGLEFLIYFQGNSAPDKSGLPSDRFSAERTGGSVSTLTIQRTQQEDSAVYLCASRLGTSSYEQYFGPGTRLTVT.

This clonotype was observed many times. The chain joins TRBV9 to TRBJ2-5; 8 bases match TRBD2. Germline V lookup: CDR1 SGDLS, CDR2 YYNGEE. V lost 3 bases, J lost 4 bases, and 5 bases stayed unmatched. This CDR3 has 14 amino acids. This chain's CDR3 is CASSASGGGETQYF. Here the CDR3 DNA reads TGTGCCAGCAGCGCCTCCGGGGGGGGAGAGACCCAGTACTTC.

The sample holds many counts of this clonotype. The rearrangement links TRBV12-3 or TRBV12-4 to TRBJ2-4; D not resolved. The V end lost 4 bases, the J end lost 0 bases, and 13 bases lay between the germline ends. The length of the CDR3 is 16 residues. The CDR3 sequence: CASSSVQLLAKNIQYF. Written as DNA, the CDR3 is TGTGCCAGCAGTTCGGTACAGCTCTTAGCCAAAAACATTCAGTACTTC.

This clonotype was counted ten times or more. V is TRBV28 and J is TRBJ2-1; D is unresolved. V was trimmed by 5 bases and J by 4 bases, leaving 9 bases between them. This CDR3 is 13 amino acids long. The germline V gene encodes CDR1 MDHEN and CDR2 SYDVKM. In DNA form, the CDR3 reads TGTGCCAGCAGTGGATCAGGATACAATGAGCAGTTCTTC. Translated, it gives CASSGSGYNEQFF.

This clonotype was detected ten times or more. This rearrangement joins TRBV27 to TRBJ1-4; the D gene is possibly TRBD1 (6 bases). Per the germline V gene, CDR1 is MNHEY and CDR2 is SMNVEV (reference sequence). Trimming left V 4 bases short and J 6 bases short, with 21 bases between. The CDR3 loop spans 17 amino acids. The CDR3 sequence is CASSSTRRWGQDEKLFF. For the CDR3, the DNA is TGTGCCAGCAGTTCTACCCGCAGGTGGGGGCAGGATGAAAAACTGTTTTTT. The full variable domain, its missing parts supplied by reference TRBV27 and TRBJ1-4, is EAQVTQNPRYLITVTGKKLTVTCSQNMNHEYMSWYRQDPGLGLRQIYYSMNVEVTDKGDVPEGYKVSRKEKRNFPLILESPSPNQTSLYFCASSSTRRWGQDEKLFFGSGTQLSVL.

This rearrangement joins TRBV6-1 to TRBJ2-7; D tentatively fits TRBD1 or TRBD2 (5 bases each). There are 11 residues in the CDR3. V was clipped by 6 bases and J by 7 bases, with 10 bases between them. The germline V gene has CDR1 MNHNS and CDR2 SASEGT. CDR3 coding DNA: TGTGCCAGCAGCCGAGGGGTTGAGCAGTACTTC. Translated, it gives CASSRGVEQYF.

This clonotype was found many times. This sequence joins TRBV20-1 and TRBJ2-7; the match to TRBD2 covers 10 bases. Germline V gives CDR1 DFQATT, CDR2 SNEGSKA (reference sequence). V lost 3 bases to trimming and J lost 3 bases; unmatched junction nucleotides: 2. This CDR3 has 13 amino acids. The CDR3 is CSARASGGYEQYF. The DNA for the CDR3 is TGCAGTGCTAGGGCTAGCGGGGGCTACGAGCAGTACTTC.

This clonotype was observed many times. The V and J genes are TRBV27 and TRBJ2-2, with 8 bases fitting TRBD2. V shed 5 bases, J shed 1 base, and the junction held 9 bases outside the gene matches. The CDR3 spans 17 residues. Looked up from germline, CDR1 is MNHEY and CDR2 is SMNVEV (reference sequence). CDR3 sequence: CASSLRGGHVNTGELFF. As DNA, the CDR3 is TGTGCCAGCAGTCTACGGGGGGGACATGTGAACACCGGGGAGCTGTTTTTT.

The V call is TRBV9, the J call TRBJ2-3; possibly TRBD1 for D (6 bases). Germline CDR1 SGDLS, CDR2 YYNGEE. The CDR3 length is 14 residues. The germline V and J ends were trimmed by 4 bases and 3 bases, with 12 bases remaining between them. The chain's CDR3 is CASSPKTGTDTQYF. The CDR3 DNA reads TGTGCCAGCAGCCCTAAGACAGGTACAGATACGCAGTATTTT.

This clonotype was observed once. This rearrangement joins TRBV28 to TRBJ2-5; TRBD2 agrees at 11 bases. CDR1 is MDHEN and CDR2 is SYDVKM in the germline V gene. J gave up 7 bases and V 2 bases, and 9 bases lay outside the gene matches. The CDR3 sequence is 16 residues long. The CDR3, as DNA: TGTGCCAGCAGTTTAGTTCTAGCGGGAGGTGGTGTGACCCAGTACTTC. Its translation: CASSLVLAGGGVTQYF.

The table lists this clonotype with many counts. The V call is TRBV24-1, the J call TRBJ2-5; 12 nucleotides match TRBD2. The CDR3 has 17 residues. CDR1 is KGHDR, CDR2 SFDVKD, per germline. V was clipped by 2 bases and J by 1 base; unmatched bases: 4. In DNA form, the CDR3 reads TGTGCCACCAGTGATTCACGGACTAGCGGGACCCAAGAGACCCAGTACTTC. Amino acid sequence: CATSDSRTSGTQETQYF.

This clonotype came up many times. CDR3 region: CASSPNLGELFF. Here the CDR3 DNA reads TGTGCCAGCAGTCCCAACCTGGGGGAGCTGTTTTTT. The chain uses TRBV28 and TRBJ2-2; D remains unclear. CDR1 MDHEN and CDR2 SYDVKM come from the germline V gene. The CDR3 consists of 12 residues. Trimming took off 5 bases at V and 8 bases at J, with 9 bases between the two ends. Together with reference TRBV28 and TRBJ2-2, the CDR3 gives the full variable domain: DVKVTQSSRYLVKRTGEKVFLECVQDMDHENMFWYRQDPGLGLRLIYFSYDVKMKEKGDIPEGYSVSREKKERFSLILESASTNQTSMYLCASSPNLGELFFGEGSRLTVL.

V gene TRBV4-2 combines with J gene TRBJ2-7; D may be TRBD2 (6 bases). V lost 0 bases and J 2 bases, leaving 11 bases between the germline ends. Looked up from germline, CDR1 is LGHNA and CDR2 is YNFKEQ. This CDR3 is 15 amino acids long. For the CDR3, the DNA is TGTGCCAGCAGCCAAGAGAGTAGCGGCACCTACGAGCAGTACTTC. It yields the protein CASSQESSGTYEQYF.

This clonotype appeared many times. V is TRBV2 and J is TRBJ2-1; D unclear. The CDR3 covers 17 residues. The germline gives CDR1 SNHLY, CDR2 FYNNEI. V gave up 4 bases and J gave up 6 bases, with 22 bases separating them. In DNA, the CDR3 is TGTGCCAGCAGTGTGGGAATCGCGGCACCCCCGCGCAATGAGCAGTTCTTC. This sequence encodes CASSVGIAAPPRNEQFF.

This clonotype was seen ten or more times. The rearrangement uses TRBV3-1 and TRBJ1-1; D gene ambiguous. The V and J ends lost 7 bases and 0 bases respectively, with 9 bases between them. Per the germline V gene, CDR1 is LGHDT and CDR2 is YNNKEL (reference sequence). The CDR3 consists of 13 residues. The CDR3 DNA follows: TGTGCCAGCACCGACACCCTGAACACTGAAGCTTTCTTT. Protein product: CASTDTLNTEAFF.